This T cell receptor beta chain was recovered during a study of T cells after yellow fever vaccination. TCRdb called the 5' RACE reads again in MiXCR, with one record for every CDR3 protein. Here the sample spans some 150,000 distinct CDR3 sequences, roughly 8.8% being singletons. The CDR3 is made up of 16 amino acids. Losses at the gene ends were 11 bases for V and 6 bases for J; bases not matched to a gene: 20. CDR1 MNHEY and CDR2 SVGAGI come from the germline V gene. The clonotype was recovered from a man aged 18 to 30 who received the YFV17D yellow fever vaccine. This chain joins TRBV6-5 and TRBJ2-3; 7 positions match TRBD2. The sequences come from CD8+ T cells sorted from PBMCs, collected 45 days after the yellow fever booster vaccination. CDR3 DNA sequence: TGTGCCGCAGGGACTACCACCGGTAACCCTTGGGATACGCAGTATTTT. Translated: CAAGTTTGNPWDTQYF.